The sequence of this T cell receptor beta chain was determined in a study of neoadjuvant nivolumab and ipilimumab in lung cancer. Concerning this clone: Its antigen is not known.

Here immunoSEQ multiplex PCR was the method, and the copy in TCRdb shows in-frame clones only, minus some. The table includes approximately 19,000 clones, around 86% detected once. Whole-study results and caveats: Pretherapy blood TCR richness correlated positively with resected tumor richness.

Germline V CDR1 and CDR2: SGHTS, YDEGEE. CDR3 length equals 13 residues. V was pared by 0 bases and J by 6 bases, with 8 bases between. This TCR was sampled from an adult with non-small cell lung cancer. The V call is TRBV5-8, the J call TRBJ2-3; D ambiguous. Specimen: peripheral blood, collected before neoadjuvant nivolumab, alone or with ipilimumab. CDR3 residues: CASSLVVKDTQYF. CDR3 DNA sequence: TGTGCCAGCAGCTTGGTAGTAAAGGATACGCAGTATTTT.